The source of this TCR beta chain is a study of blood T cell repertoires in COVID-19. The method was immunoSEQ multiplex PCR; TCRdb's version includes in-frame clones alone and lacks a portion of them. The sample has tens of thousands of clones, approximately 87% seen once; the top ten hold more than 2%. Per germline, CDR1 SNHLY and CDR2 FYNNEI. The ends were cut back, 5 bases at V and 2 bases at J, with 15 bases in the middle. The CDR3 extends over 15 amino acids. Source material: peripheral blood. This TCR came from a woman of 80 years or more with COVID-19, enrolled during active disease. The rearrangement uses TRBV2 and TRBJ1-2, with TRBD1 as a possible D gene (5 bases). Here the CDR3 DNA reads TGTGCCAGCAGTACGCAGGGATCATCGAACTATGGCTACACCTTC. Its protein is CASSTQGSSNYGYTF.